These 27 T cell receptor beta chains were all obtained from the same sample, sequenced in a study of T cells in Graves' hyperthyroidism and ophthalmopathy. Using RNA transcripts as the source, TCR beta CDR3 regions were amplified. The primer set for the first-round RT-PCR of the TCR CDR3 was HTBI. Each CDR3 protein is one row after TCRdb ran MiXCR on the multiplex PCR reads. The profile covers 300,000 to 400,000 distinct CDR3 sequences, with roughly 18% appearing a single time and 45% to 55% taken by the ten largest. Specimen: blood. These receptors came from a woman aged 50 to 60 with Graves' hyperthyroidism.

This clonotype was detected ten times or more. The rearrangement joins TRBV3-1 to TRBJ1-1; maybe TRBD1 (5 bases). V lost 6 bases to trimming and J lost 2 bases, with 13 bases between them. CDR3 size: 14 residues. Germline V gene data show CDR1 as LGHDT and CDR2 as YNNKEL (reference sequence). The CDR3: CASSGAHTNTEAFF. Written as DNA, the CDR3 is TGTGCCAGCAGTGGGGCGCATACCAACACTGAAGCTTTCTTT. The whole variable domain, filled in from reference TRBV3-1 and TRBJ1-1, reads DTAVSQTPKYLVTQMGNDKSIKCEQNLGHDTMYWYKQDSKKFLKIMFSYNNKELIINETVPNRFSPKSPDKAHLNLHINSLELGDSAVYFCASSGAHTNTEAFFGQGTRLTVV.

The gene calls are TRBV9 and TRBJ1-4; D perhaps matches TRBD1 (6 bases). The CDR3 is 14 residues long. The V end lost 3 bases, the J end lost 5 bases, and 11 bases lay between the germline ends. The V gene's germline CDR1 is SGDLS and CDR2 YYNGEE. CDR3 residues: CASSAGTRNEKLFF. The DNA of the CDR3 is TGTGCCAGCAGCGCGGGGACAAGGAATGAAAAACTGTTTTTT. The full variable domain, its missing parts supplied by reference TRBV9 and TRBJ1-4, is DSGVTQTPKHLITATGQRVTLRCSPRSGDLSVYWYQQSLDQGLQFLIQYYNGEERAKGNILERFSAQQFPDLHSELNLSSLELGDSALYFCASSAGTRNEKLFFGSGTQLSVL.

This clonotype came up a few times. The chain combines TRBV5-1 with TRBJ2-3, with 14 bases identical to TRBD2. CDR3 length equals 20 residues. J gave up 4 bases and V 0 bases, and 13 bases lay outside the gene matches. CDR1 SGHRS and CDR2 YFSETQ come from the germline V gene. The chain's CDR3 is CASSLAPRLAGGHVADTQYF. The DNA for the CDR3 is TGCGCCAGCAGCTTGGCCCCACGACTAGCGGGGGGGCATGTTGCAGATACGCAGTATTTT.

This clonotype was observed many times. The chain has TRBV5-1 and TRBJ2-1; D is ambiguous. V dropped 2 bases and J dropped 1 base, with 13 bases sitting between them. CDR3 length equals 16 residues. Germline CDR1 and CDR2: SGHRS and YFSETQ. The CDR3 DNA sequence: TGCGCCAGCAGCTTTGGCACAGTATCTTCCTACAATGAGCAGTTCTTC. As protein: CASSFGTVSSYNEQFF. Full variable domain (rest looked up from reference TRBV5-1 and TRBJ2-1): KAGVTQTPRYLIKTRGQQVTLSCSPISGHRSVSWYQQTPGQGLQFLFEYFSETQRNKGNFPGRFSGRQFSNSRSEMNVSTLELGDSALYLCASSFGTVSSYNEQFFGPGTRLTVL.

The chain couples TRBV29-1 to TRBJ1-5; no definite D call. Trimming left V 5 bases short and J 2 bases short, with 10 bases between. In germline, CDR1 is SQVTM, CDR2 ANQGSEA. This CDR3 region has 13 residues. CDR3 amino acids: CSVSMDGNQPQHF. CDR3 coding DNA: TGCAGCGTTAGCATGGATGGCAATCAGCCCCAGCATTTT. Full variable domain (outside the CDR3, taken from reference TRBV29-1 and TRBJ1-5): SAVISQKPSRDICQRGTSLTIQCQVDSQVTMMFWYRQQPGQSLTLIATANQGSEATYESGFVIDKFPISRPNLTFSTLTVSNMSPEDSSIYLCSVSMDGNQPQHFGDGTRLSIL.

The J gene is TRBJ2-1, the V gene TRBV2; D unclear. Germline V lookup: CDR1 SNHLY, CDR2 FYNNEI. Trimming pared 5 bases from V and 2 bases from J, leaving 10 bases between. This CDR3 has 14 residues. CDR3 sequence reads: CASSSEDTYNEQFF. The CDR3 DNA is TGTGCCAGCAGTTCCGAGGATACCTACAATGAGCAGTTCTTC.

This clonotype has only a few counts. V usage is TRBV5-1 and J usage is TRBJ1-1, with D possibly TRBD1 on 5 matching bases. The ends were cut back, 4 bases at V and 5 bases at J, with 15 bases in the middle. Germline lookup yields CDR1 SGHRS and CDR2 YFSETQ. The CDR3 is made up of 14 amino acids. Here the CDR3 DNA reads TGCGCCAGCAGCAGGGAACAGGTCGGGACTGAAGCTTTCTTT. This sequence encodes CASSREQVGTEAFF.

This clonotype showed up just a few times. An end of the junction does not agree with germline; a read error may underlie this. The rearrangement joins TRBV30 to TRBJ2-5; 7 nucleotides agree with TRBD1. This CDR3 is 13 amino acids long. Germline values: CDR1 GTSNPN, CDR2 SVGIG (reference sequence). The CDR3 region has the DNA TGTGCCTGGAGTCGACAGGGTTTAGAGGCCCAGTACTTC. This encodes CAWSRQGLEAQYF.

In its sample, this clonotype was seen a few times. J is TRBJ2-7 and V is TRBV20-1; 7 bases match TRBD1. Germline CDR1 reads DFQATT; CDR2 reads SNEGSKA (reference sequence). V shed 1 base, J shed 3 bases, and the junction held 6 bases outside the gene matches. There are 14 residues in the CDR3. The CDR3 nucleotides read TGCAGTGCTAGAGCGGGACAGCTAGACTACGAGCAGTACTTC. It specifies CSARAGQLDYEQYF.

Here the CDR3 reads CASSWTGTSGYQETQYF. The CDR3 DNA is TGCGCCAGCAGCTGGACCGGGACTAGCGGTTACCAAGAGACCCAGTACTTC. This chain links TRBV5-1 with TRBJ2-5; 11 nucleotides agree with TRBD2. The junction had 7 bases not matched to a gene; V was cut back by 3 bases and J by 0 bases. Germline V lookup: CDR1 SGHRS, CDR2 YFSETQ. The CDR3 covers 17 residues.

The V gene is TRBV2, the J gene TRBJ2-3; the match to TRBD2 covers 10 bases. Germline CDR1 and CDR2: SNHLY and FYNNEI. The junction had 3 bases not matched to a gene; V was cut back by 6 bases and J by 3 bases. The CDR3 has 14 residues. The CDR3 nucleotides read TGTGCCAGCAGGGGACTAGCGATAACAGATACGCAGTATTTT. Protein product: CASRGLAITDTQYF.

This clonotype was found many times. CDR3 amino acids: CASSSQGATVGYTF. For the CDR3, the DNA is TGTGCCAGCAGCTCGCAGGGAGCAACCGTGGGCTACACCTTC. The chain employs TRBV7-8 and TRBJ1-2; tentative D call: TRBD1 (5 bases). V was pared by 4 bases and J by 8 bases, with 17 bases between. The CDR3 runs to 14 residues. Germline CDR1 reads SGHVS; CDR2 reads FQNEAQ.

This clonotype showed up many times. This chain links TRBV6-2 or TRBV6-3 with TRBJ2-7; D is unresolved. V was clipped by 5 bases and J by 2 bases, with 4 bases between them. Germline CDR1 is MNHEY and CDR2 is SVGEGT. CDR3 length equals 11 residues. As DNA, the CDR3 is TGTGCCAGCAGTGGCCCCTACGAGCAGTACTTC. Protein: CASSGPYEQYF.

J is TRBJ2-5 and V is TRBV4-1; the match to TRBD2 covers 15 bases. Germline V gives CDR1 MGHRA, CDR2 YSYEKL. Trimming cost V 0 bases and J 0 bases; bases outside gene matches: 5. The CDR3 loop spans 19 amino acids. The CDR3: CASSQDRGLAGGNQETQYF. The CDR3, as DNA: TGCGCCAGCAGCCAAGATAGGGGACTAGCGGGAGGTAACCAAGAGACCCAGTACTTC.

This clonotype was seen more than once but under ten times. The gene calls are TRBV11-3 and TRBJ1-6, with D uncertain. CDR1 and CDR2 (germline): SGHNT, YENEEA. V lost 1 base and J lost 5, with 3 bases in between. This CDR3 contains 13 residues. The chain's CDR3 is CASSLVHNSPLHF. The CDR3 region has the DNA TGTGCCAGCAGCTTAGTACATAATTCACCCCTCCACTTT. The full variable domain, with the rest looked up from reference TRBV11-3 and TRBJ1-6, is EAGVVQSPRYKIIEKKQPVAFWCNPISGHNTLYWYLQNLGQGPELLIRYENEEAVDDSQLPKDRFSAERLKGVDSTLKIQPAELGDSAVYLCASSLVHNSPLHFGNGTRLTVT.

This clonotype was seen only once. The chain joins TRBV27 to TRBJ2-5, with D possibly TRBD2 on 6 matching bases. V lost 5 bases and J lost 2, with 21 bases in between. Germline CDR1 MNHEY, CDR2 SMNVEV (reference sequence). This CDR3 has 17 residues. In nucleotides, the CDR3 is TGTGCCAGCAGTCCCCTCTTGCGGGGCCCCGGGCAAGAGACCCAGTACTTC. Its protein is CASSPLLRGPGQETQYF.

This clonotype has just a few counts. The rearrangement joins TRBV10-3 to TRBJ1-1; D unresolved. V lost 2 bases to trimming and J lost 1 base, with 17 bases between them. The germline V gene encodes CDR1 ENHRY and CDR2 SYGVKD. This CDR3 is 17 amino acids long. This CDR3 reads CAISEPSEHRRNTEAFF. CDR3 nucleotides: TGTGCCATCAGTGAGCCCAGTGAGCATCGGCGGAACACTGAAGCTTTCTTT.

This clonotype has ten or more counts. CDR3 coding DNA: TGTGCCAGCTCACCACCGGACAGGAGCTCCTATAATTCACCCCTCCACTTT. It yields the protein CASSPPDRSSYNSPLHF. This rearrangement joins TRBV18 to TRBJ1-6, with 7 positions matching TRBD1. Trimming at V came to 0 bases and at J to 0 bases, leaving 2 bases not matched to a gene. CDR1 and CDR2 from the germline V gene are KGHSH and LQKENI. The CDR3 totals 17 residues.

This clonotype has at least ten counts. The chain combines TRBV2 with TRBJ1-4; 8 nucleotides agree with TRBD1. The junction had 10 bases not matched to a gene; V was cut back by 4 bases and J by 3 bases. This CDR3 region has 17 residues. The germline CDR1 and CDR2 sequences are SNHLY and FYNNEI. The CDR3 sequence is CASSGRLQGAANEKLFF. Written as DNA, the CDR3 is TGTGCCAGCAGTGGCCGACTTCAGGGGGCGGCTAATGAAAAACTGTTTTTT.

This clonotype was observed many times. V gene TRBV12-3 or TRBV12-4 combines with J gene TRBJ2-1, with 12 bases aligning to TRBD2. The CDR3 totals 15 residues. Germline trimming cut 4 bases from V and 9 bases from J; bases unmatched to any gene: 7. The CDR3 here is CASSSGLAGSGEQFF. The CDR3 DNA reads as TGTGCCAGCAGTTCCGGACTAGCGGGATCGGGTGAGCAGTTCTTC.

Written as DNA, the CDR3 is TGTGCCAGCAGCTTAGAGGGGTTGCGGTCACCCCTCCACTTT. Residues: CASSLEGLRSPLHF. The chain couples TRBV7-3 to TRBJ1-6; D possibly corresponds to TRBD1 (5 bases). The CDR3 sequence is 14 residues long. In germline, CDR1 is SGHTA, CDR2 FQGTGA. V lost 2 bases to trimming and J lost 10 bases, with 12 bases between them.

This clonotype was picked up many times. The V call is TRBV11-3, the J call TRBJ1-1, with D perhaps TRBD1 (5 bases). The CDR3 has 14 amino acids. Germline loops: CDR1 SGHNT, CDR2 YENEEA. V was clipped by 3 bases and J by 4 bases, with 12 bases between them. The CDR3 sequence is CASSLRGDGTEAFF. The CDR3 DNA reads TGTGCCAGCAGCTTGAGGGGTGATGGCACTGAAGCTTTCTTT.

In its sample, this clonotype was seen many times. V and J are TRBV30 and TRBJ1-6, with D perhaps matching TRBD1 (6 bases). Trimming took 6 bases from V and 2 from J, leaving 17 bases between them. The germline CDR1 and CDR2 sequences are GTSNPN and SVGIG (reference sequence). This CDR3 spans 16 amino acids. CDR3 bases: TGTGCCTGTACTGGTCCGGGGGCGACCTATAATTCACCCCTCCACTTT. This translates into CACTGPGATYNSPLHF.

The chain employs TRBV20-1 and TRBJ1-5, with 8 positions matching TRBD1. Germline V CDR1 and CDR2: DFQATT, SNEGSKA (reference sequence). This CDR3 comprises 15 residues. Unmatched junction bases numbered 7, after V lost 0 bases and J lost 6 bases. CDR3 amino acids: CSARDSAGGTQPQHF. The CDR3 coding sequence is TGCAGTGCTAGAGACTCGGCAGGGGGCACTCAGCCCCAGCATTTT.

The chain employs TRBV19 and TRBJ1-1; the D gene is possibly TRBD1 (5 bases). Deletions cut 5 bases from V and 3 bases from J, with 16 bases between. The CDR3 has 15 residues. Germline values: CDR1 LNHDA, CDR2 SQIVND (reference sequence). For the CDR3, the DNA is TGTGCCAGTAGTCCCGGATTCAGGGTTCACACTGAAGCTTTCTTT. This codes for CASSPGFRVHTEAFF.

The J gene is TRBJ2-1, the V gene TRBV20-1; maybe TRBD1 (6 bases). Germline lookup yields CDR1 DFQATT and CDR2 SNEGSKA (reference sequence). V lost 4 bases, J lost 6 bases, and 7 bases lay in between. This CDR3 contains 11 residues. The CDR3 DNA follows: TGCAGTGCTAACAGGGCCAATGAGCAGTTCTTC. It translates to CSANRANEQFF.

This clonotype was counted many times. The rearrangement joins TRBV2 to TRBJ1-2; D ambiguous. Germline-derived CDR1 and CDR2 are SNHLY and FYNNEI. The CDR3 is 12 amino acids. Trimming took 3 bases from V and 5 from J, leaving 7 bases between them. In nucleotides, the CDR3 is TGTGCCAGCAGTGACGGGTTATATGGCTACACCTTC. Amino acid sequence: CASSDGLYGYTF.